The 5 T cell receptor beta chains in this list originate from one sample, sequenced in a study of T cells after yellow fever vaccination. Via MiXCR, TCRdb re-called the 5' RACE reads, giving one row per CDR3 protein. The profile covers about 430,000 distinct CDR3 sequences, with around 19% appearing a single time and 15% to 20% taken by the ten largest. Material: PBMCs, obtained before the yellow fever booster vaccination. The receptors shown here come from a man aged 18 to 30 who received the YFV17D yellow fever vaccine.

The DNA of the CDR3 is TGTGCCAGCAGCCCAAGGACGGGACAGGGGACCTACGAGCAGTACTTC. Its translation is CASSPRTGQGTYEQYF. The chain couples TRBV7-9 to TRBJ2-7; 10 bases are shared with TRBD1. With V trimmed by 5 bases and J by 2 bases, 9 bases remained unmatched. The CDR3 sequence is 16 residues long. The germline V gene has CDR1 SEHNR and CDR2 FQNEAQ (reference sequence). Full variable domain (outside the CDR3, taken from reference TRBV7-9 and TRBJ2-7): DTGVSQNPRHKITKRGQNVTFRCDPISEHNRLYWYRQTLGQGPEFLTYFQNEAQLEKSRLLSDRFSAERPKGSFSTLEIQRTEQGDSAMYLCASSPRTGQGTYEQYFGPGTRLTVT.

The J gene is TRBJ1-1, the V gene TRBV5-1; weak D call: TRBD1 (5 bases). The germline V and J ends were trimmed by 4 bases and 0 bases, with 16 bases remaining between them. The CDR3 loop spans 16 amino acids. Germline CDR1 is SGHRS and CDR2 is YFSETQ. The CDR3 sequence is CASSLGPGQMNTEAFF. CDR3 bases: TGCGCCAGCAGCCTGGGACCGGGGCAGATGAACACTGAAGCTTTCTTT.

In regard to this clonotype: Germline is not matched at one junction end, which may reflect a read error. V and J are TRBV5-4 and TRBJ1-1; the D is unclear. Per the germline V gene, CDR1 is SGHNT and CDR2 is YYREEE (reference sequence). The CDR3 sequence is 12 residues long. The CDR3 here is CASQLWNTEALF. CDR3 in DNA: TGTGCCAGCCAGCTGTGGAACACTGAAGCTTTGTTT.

In its sample, this clonotype was seen a few times. The rearrangement links TRBV27 to TRBJ2-1, with D perhaps matching TRBD2 (5 bases). Germline values: CDR1 MNHEY, CDR2 SMNVEV (reference sequence). CDR3 length equals 13 residues. V was cut by 5 bases and J by 8 bases, with 13 bases left in between. CDR3 in amino acids: CASSNIRGDEQFF. CDR3 in DNA: TGTGCCAGCAGTAATATCCGGGGAGATGAGCAGTTCTTC.

The V call is TRBV10-3, the J call TRBJ2-5; 9 bases are shared with TRBD2. Trimming at V came to 2 bases and at J to 3 bases, leaving 10 bases not matched to a gene. In germline, CDR1 is ENHRY, CDR2 SYGVKD. The CDR3 contains 17 residues. The CDR3 loop reads CAISERGLRGGEETQYF. CDR3 sequence (DNA): TGTGCCATCAGTGAGCGGGGGCTGCGGGGGGGAGAAGAGACCCAGTACTTC.